The rows below give T cell receptor beta chains drawn from one sample of a study of blood T cell repertoires in COVID-19. The method was immunoSEQ multiplex PCR; TCRdb's version includes in-frame clones alone and lacks a portion of them. The sample has around 100,000 clones, 85% to 90% seen once. What was sequenced was peripheral blood. The source of these receptors is a human donor in a cohort sampled during active COVID-19. The CDR3 runs from the conserved cysteine through the conserved F or W. A D gene is named only where the DNA matches it firmly. Clone size is shown for a subset of rows, as once, few, many or a class of expanded clone.

D: .
J: TRBJ1-1
length: 16
size: .
V: TRBV27
CDR3: CASSLSAFSGGTEAFF
DNA: TGTGCCAGCAGTTTATCGGCATTTAGCGGGGGCACTGAAGCTTTCTTT

D: .
J: TRBJ2-5
length: 14
size: .
V: TRBV2
CDR3: CASTRLMSQETQYF
DNA: TGTGCCAGCACCCGACTGATGTCCCAAGAGACCCAGTACTTC

D: .
J: TRBJ1-5
length: 15
size: .
V: TRBV3-1/TRBV3-2
CDR3: CASSQDLRGVQPQHF
DNA: TGTGCCAGCAGCCAAGATCTTCGGGGAGTGCAGCCCCAGCATTTT

D: .
J: TRBJ2-3
length: 12
size: .
V: TRBV2
CDR3: CAGRDSKPAQYF
DNA: TGTGCCGGCCGGGACTCCAAGCCTGCGCAGTATTTT

D: .
J: TRBJ1-3
length: 18
size: .
V: TRBV19
CDR3: CASSGERRHSFSGNTIYF
DNA: TGTGCCAGTTCTGGCGAAAGACGACATTCGTTCTCTGGAAACACCATATATTTT

D: TRBD2
J: TRBJ2-2
length: 15
size: .
V: TRBV4-1
CDR3: CASSSSGRNTGELFF
DNA: TGCGCCAGCAGTTCTAGCGGGAGGAACACCGGGGAGCTGTTTTTT

D: .
J: TRBJ1-6
length: 14
size: .
V: TRBV18
CDR3: CASSPQQNNSPLHF
DNA: TGTGCCAGCTCACCCCAACAGAATAATTCACCCCTCCACTTT

D: .
J: TRBJ2-7
length: 15
size: .
V: TRBV7-2
CDR3: CASTESPTHSYEQYF
DNA: TGTGCCAGCACCGAGAGTCCCACTCACTCCTACGAGCAGTACTTC

D: TRBD1
J: TRBJ1-4
length: 15
size: .
V: TRBV24-1
CDR3: CATSDGRGDYEKLFF
DNA: TGTGCCACCAGTGATGGCAGGGGGGATTATGAAAAACTGTTTTTT

D: TRBD1
J: TRBJ1-5
length: 14
size: .
V: TRBV30
CDR3: CAWSAGQLYQPQHF
DNA: TGTGCCTGGAGTGCGGGACAGCTTTATCAGCCCCAGCATTTT

D: TRBD2
J: TRBJ2-3
length: 16
size: .
V: TRBV5-1
CDR3: CASSGGLAGGSDTQYF
DNA: TGCGCCAGCAGCGGAGGACTAGCGGGGGGATCAGATACGCAGTATTTT

D: .
J: TRBJ1-2
length: 14
size: .
V: TRBV5-1
CDR3: CASSPEVGGYGYTF
DNA: TGCGCCAGCAGCCCGGAGGTGGGAGGTTATGGCTACACCTTC

D: TRBD1
J: TRBJ1-2
length: 16
size: .
V: TRBV19
CDR3: CASSIAPGTALYGYTF
DNA: TGTGCCAGTAGTATAGCACCCGGGACAGCTCTCTATGGCTACACCTTC

D: .
J: TRBJ2-5
length: 14
size: once
V: TRBV7-2
CDR3: CASSFIGMQETQYF
DNA: TGTGCCAGCAGCTTTATCGGGATGCAAGAGACCCAGTACTTC

D: .
J: TRBJ2-7
length: 14
size: .
V: TRBV18
CDR3: CASSPREGGYEQYF
DNA: TGTGCCAGCTCACCACGGGAGGGGGGCTACGAGCAGTACTTC

D: .
J: TRBJ1-1
length: 13
size: .
V: TRBV29-1
CDR3: CSVEDRDMTEAFF
DNA: TGCAGCGTTGAAGACCGGGACATGACTGAAGCTTTCTTT

D: .
J: TRBJ1-4
length: 18
size: .
V: TRBV5-1
CDR3: CASSLVATGGALNEKLFF
DNA: TGCGCCAGCAGCTTGGTTGCGACAGGAGGCGCCCTTAATGAAAAACTGTTTTTT

D: .
J: TRBJ2-3
length: 14
size: .
V: TRBV6-2/TRBV6-3
CDR3: CASSNSGFTDTQYF
DNA: TGTGCCAGCAGCAATAGCGGATTCACAGATACGCAGTATTTT

D: .
J: TRBJ2-3
length: 14
size: .
V: TRBV5-4
CDR3: CASSLIAGTDTQYF
DNA: TGTGCCAGCAGCTTGATTGCGGGAACAGATACGCAGTATTTT

D: TRBD1
J: TRBJ1-5
length: 15
size: .
V: TRBV7-9
CDR3: CASTLGTGGNQPQHF
DNA: TGTGCCAGCACCTTAGGGACAGGGGGCAATCAGCCCCAGCATTTT